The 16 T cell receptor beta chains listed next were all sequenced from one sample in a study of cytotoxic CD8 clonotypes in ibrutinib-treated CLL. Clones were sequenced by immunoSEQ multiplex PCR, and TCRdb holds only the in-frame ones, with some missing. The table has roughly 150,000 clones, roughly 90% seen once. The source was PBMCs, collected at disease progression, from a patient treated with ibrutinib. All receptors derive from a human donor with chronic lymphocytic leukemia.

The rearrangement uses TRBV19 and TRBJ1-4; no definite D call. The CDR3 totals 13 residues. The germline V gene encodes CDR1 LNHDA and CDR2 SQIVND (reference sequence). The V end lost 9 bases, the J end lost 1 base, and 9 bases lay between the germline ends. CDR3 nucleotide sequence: TGTGCCAGCCGACGGTTAACTAATGAAAAACTGTTTTTT. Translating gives CASRRLTNEKLFF. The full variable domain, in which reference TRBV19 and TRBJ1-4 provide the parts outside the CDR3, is DGGITQSPKYLFRKEGQNVTLSCEQNLNHDAMYWYRQDPGQGLRLIYYSQIVNDFQKGDIAEGYSVSREKKESFPLTVTSAQKNPTAFYLCASRRLTNEKLFFGSGTQLSVL.

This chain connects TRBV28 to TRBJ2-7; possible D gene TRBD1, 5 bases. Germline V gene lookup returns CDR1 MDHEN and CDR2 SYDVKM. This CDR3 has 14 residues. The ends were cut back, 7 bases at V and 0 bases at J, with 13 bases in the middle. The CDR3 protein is CASTSTGNSYEQYF. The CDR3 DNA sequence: TGTGCCAGCACCTCTACAGGAAACTCCTACGAGCAGTACTTC.

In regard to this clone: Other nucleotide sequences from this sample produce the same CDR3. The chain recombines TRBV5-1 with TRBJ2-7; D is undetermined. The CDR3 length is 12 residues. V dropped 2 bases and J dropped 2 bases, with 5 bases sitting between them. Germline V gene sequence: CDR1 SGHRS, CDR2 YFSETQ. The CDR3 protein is CASSLTAYEQYF. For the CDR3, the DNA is TGCGCCAGCAGCTTAACAGCCTACGAGCAGTACTTC.

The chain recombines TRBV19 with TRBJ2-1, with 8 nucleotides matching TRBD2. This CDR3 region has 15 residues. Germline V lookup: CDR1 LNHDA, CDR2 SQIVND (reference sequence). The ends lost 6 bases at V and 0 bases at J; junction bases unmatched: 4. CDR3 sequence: CASSTSGSSYNEQFF. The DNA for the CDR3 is TGTGCCAGTAGCACCAGCGGGAGCTCCTACAATGAGCAGTTCTTC.

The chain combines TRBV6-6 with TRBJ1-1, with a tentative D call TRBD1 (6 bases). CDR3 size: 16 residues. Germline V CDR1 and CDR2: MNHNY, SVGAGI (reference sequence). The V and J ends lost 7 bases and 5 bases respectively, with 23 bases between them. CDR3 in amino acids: CASINKNQGSGTEAFF. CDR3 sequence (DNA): TGTGCCAGCATTAATAAGAATCAGGGGTCGGGGACTGAAGCTTTCTTT.

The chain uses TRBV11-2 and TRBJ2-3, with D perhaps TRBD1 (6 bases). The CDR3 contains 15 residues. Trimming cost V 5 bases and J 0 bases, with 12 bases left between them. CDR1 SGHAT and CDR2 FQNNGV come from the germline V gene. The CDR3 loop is CASSTTGSSTDTQYF. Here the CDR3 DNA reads TGTGCCAGCAGCACAACAGGGTCTAGCACAGATACGCAGTATTTT. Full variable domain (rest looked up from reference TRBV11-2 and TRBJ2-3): EAGVAQSPRYKIIEKRQSVAFWCNPISGHATLYWYQQILGQGPKLLIQFQNNGVVDDSQLPKDRFSAERLKGVDSTLKIQPAKLEDSAVYLCASSTTGSSTDTQYFGPGTRLTVL.

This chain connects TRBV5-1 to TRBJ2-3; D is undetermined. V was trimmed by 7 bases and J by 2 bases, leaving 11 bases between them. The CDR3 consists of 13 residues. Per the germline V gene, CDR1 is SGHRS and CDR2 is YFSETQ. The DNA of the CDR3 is TGCGCCAGCTGGCCGTTAGACACAGATACGCAGTATTTT. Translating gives CASWPLDTDTQYF.

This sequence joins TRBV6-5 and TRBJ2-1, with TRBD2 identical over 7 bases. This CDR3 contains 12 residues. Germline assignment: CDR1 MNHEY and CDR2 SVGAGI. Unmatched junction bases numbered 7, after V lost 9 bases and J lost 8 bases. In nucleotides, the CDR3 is TGTGCCAGTTCCCGGGGGGTGGATGAGCAGTTCTTC. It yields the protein CASSRGVDEQFF.

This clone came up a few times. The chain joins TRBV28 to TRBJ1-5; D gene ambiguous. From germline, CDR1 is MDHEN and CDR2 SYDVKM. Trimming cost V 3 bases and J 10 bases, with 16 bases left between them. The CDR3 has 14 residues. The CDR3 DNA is TGTGCCAGCAGTTTCAGAGAAAGATCACAACCCCAGCATTTT. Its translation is CASSFRERSQPQHF.

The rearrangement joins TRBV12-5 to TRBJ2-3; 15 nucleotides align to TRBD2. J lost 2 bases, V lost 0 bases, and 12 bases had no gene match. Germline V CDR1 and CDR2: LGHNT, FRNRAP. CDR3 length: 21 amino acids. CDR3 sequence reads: CASGLVRLGLAGGGPTDTQYF. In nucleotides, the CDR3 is TGTGCTAGTGGTTTGGTACGGTTAGGACTAGCGGGAGGGGGGCCCACAGATACGCAGTATTTT.

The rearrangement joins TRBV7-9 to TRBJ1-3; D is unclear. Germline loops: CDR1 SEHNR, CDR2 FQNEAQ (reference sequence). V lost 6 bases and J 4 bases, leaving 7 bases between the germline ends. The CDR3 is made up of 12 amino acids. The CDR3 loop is CASRSGGNTIYF. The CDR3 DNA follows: TGTGCCAGCAGAAGCGGGGGAAACACCATATATTTT.

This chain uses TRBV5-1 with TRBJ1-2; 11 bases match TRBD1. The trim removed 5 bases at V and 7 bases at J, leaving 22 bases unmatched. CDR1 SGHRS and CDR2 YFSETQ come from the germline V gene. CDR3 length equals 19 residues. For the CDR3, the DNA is TGCGCCAGCAGTCTGAGTCCAGGGACAGGGGGTAGAGGTCTAGGTGGCTACACCTTC. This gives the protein CASSLSPGTGGRGLGGYTF.

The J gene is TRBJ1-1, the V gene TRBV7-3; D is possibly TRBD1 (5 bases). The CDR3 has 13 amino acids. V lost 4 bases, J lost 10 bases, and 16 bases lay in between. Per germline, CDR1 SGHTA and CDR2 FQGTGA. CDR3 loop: CASSSPGQRGAFF. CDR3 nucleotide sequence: TGTGCCAGCAGCTCCCCGGGCCAGAGGGGAGCTTTCTTT.

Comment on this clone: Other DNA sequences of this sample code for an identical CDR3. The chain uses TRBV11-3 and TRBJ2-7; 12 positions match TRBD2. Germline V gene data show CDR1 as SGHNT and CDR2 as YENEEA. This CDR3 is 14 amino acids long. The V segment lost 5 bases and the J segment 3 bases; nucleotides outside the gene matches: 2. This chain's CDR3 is CASSPTSGSYEQYF. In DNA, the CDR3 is TGTGCCAGCAGCCCGACTAGCGGGAGCTACGAGCAGTACTTC.

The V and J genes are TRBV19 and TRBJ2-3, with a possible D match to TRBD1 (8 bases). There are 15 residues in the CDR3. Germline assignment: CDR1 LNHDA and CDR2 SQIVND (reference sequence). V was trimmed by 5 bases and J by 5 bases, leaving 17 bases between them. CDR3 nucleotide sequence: TGTGCCAGTAGTCGGGGGGCAGGGGGCATAGATACGCAGTATTTT. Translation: CASSRGAGGIDTQYF. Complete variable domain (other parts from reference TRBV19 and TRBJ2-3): DGGITQSPKYLFRKEGQNVTLSCEQNLNHDAMYWYRQDPGQGLRLIYYSQIVNDFQKGDIAEGYSVSREKKESFPLTVTSAQKNPTAFYLCASSRGAGGIDTQYFGPGTRLTVL.

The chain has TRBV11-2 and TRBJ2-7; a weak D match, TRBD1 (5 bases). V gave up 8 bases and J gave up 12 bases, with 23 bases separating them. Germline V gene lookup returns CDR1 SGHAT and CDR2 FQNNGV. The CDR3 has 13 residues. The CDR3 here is CASRVHSLDSTYF. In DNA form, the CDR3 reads TGTGCCAGCCGAGTACATTCTCTTGACAGCACGTACTTC.